This record concerns one TCR beta chain sequence. The junction does not match germline at one end; this may be a read error. Per germline, CDR1 MDHEN and CDR2 SYDVKM. The CDR3 is 19 residues long. The data are from a study of blood T cells in healthy people across ages. A second roughly 7 to 12 cycle PCR used barcoded and J-beta primers. TCRdb fed the 5' RACE reads into MiXCR, producing one record per CDR3 protein. Here the sample spans 600,000 to 900,000 distinct CDR3 sequences, around 24% being singletons. This sample was shared with a second study, whose subject was T cells of mothers and their children. That work contributes: Amplification in the second PCR used the M1S primer, which added sample barcodes and 2-4 random nucleotides.

Sample: blood. This chain joins TRBV28 and TRBJ1-5; perhaps TRBD1 as D (5 bases). This clonotype was sampled from a boy under 18 in good health. The CDR3, as DNA: TGTGCCGGCAGGGTTCGTTGGGGCCAGTCGGAATATAGCAATCAGCCCCAGCATTTT. This codes for CAGRVRWGQSEYSNQPQHF. The whole variable domain, remainder taken from reference TRBV28 and TRBJ1-5, is DVKVTQSSRYLVKRTGEKVFLECVQDMDHENMFWYRQDPGLGLRLIYFSYDVKMKEKGDIPEGYSVSREKKERFSLILESASTNQTSMYLCAGRVRWGQSEYSNQPQHFGDGTRLSIL.